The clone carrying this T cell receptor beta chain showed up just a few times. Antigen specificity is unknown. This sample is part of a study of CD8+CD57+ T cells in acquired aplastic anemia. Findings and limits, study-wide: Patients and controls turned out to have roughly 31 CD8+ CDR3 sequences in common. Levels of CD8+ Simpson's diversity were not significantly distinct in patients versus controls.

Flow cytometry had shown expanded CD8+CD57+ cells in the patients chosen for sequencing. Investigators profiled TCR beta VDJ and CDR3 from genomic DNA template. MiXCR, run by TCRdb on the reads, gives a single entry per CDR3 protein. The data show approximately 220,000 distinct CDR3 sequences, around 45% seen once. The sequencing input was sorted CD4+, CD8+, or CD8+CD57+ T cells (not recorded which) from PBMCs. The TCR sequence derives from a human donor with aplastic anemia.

CDR3 amino acids: CASSVRHRYYAKNIQYF. The CDR3, as DNA: TGTGCCAGCAGTGTTCGACACCGTTACTACGCCAAAAACATTCAGTACTTC. V and J are TRBV2 and TRBJ2-4; D uncertain. V was shortened by 4 bases and J by 1 base, with 17 bases between the two germline ends. Germline values: CDR1 SNHLY, CDR2 FYNNEI. The CDR3 spans 17 residues. Together with reference TRBV2 and TRBJ2-4, the CDR3 gives the full variable domain: EPEVTQTPSHQVTQMGQEVILRCVPISNHLYFYWYRQILGQKVEFLVSFYNNEISEKSEIFDDQFSVERPDGSNFTLKIRSTKLEDSAMYFCASSVRHRYYAKNIQYFGAGTRLSVL.